This TCR beta chain was identified during a study of T cell responses to AZD1222 COVID-19 vaccine (dated by TCRdb to the early 2020s). Concerning the study at large: AZD1222 recipients with second doses at about 4 weeks or about 12 weeks were pooled, because spike-specific TCR depth and breadth did not differ between schedules. Trial participants were enrolled into age subgroups of 18-55, 56-69 and 70-plus years, which contained about 150, 28 and 57 TCR-sequenced participants, respectively. A total of about 240 trial participants underwent TCR sequencing, of whom 200 to 220 received two doses of AZD1222 and 26 received two doses of the MenACWY control vaccine. Overall study results and their limits: Conclusions about previously exposed vaccinees are limited because only a handful of AZD1222 recipients were SARS-CoV-2 seropositive at baseline. After two AZD1222 doses, both the breadth and the depth of spike-specific TCRs were significantly higher than at day 0 and than in MenACWY recipients. The whole spike protein was spanned by vaccine-associated CD4 TCRs, and dominant responses were seen in regions 160-218 and 743-854. Reportedly, close to half of the unique spike-specific TCRs recognized epitopes lying outside the regions that are mutated in the B.1.351 and B.1.1.7 variants. Because no day 14 peak-response samples were available, repertoires were characterized only after the peak T cell response. Most participants were white British and females outnumbered males, and the authors suggested that clonal diversity may have been underestimated. In the small 56-69-year group, the increase in depth fell short of significance, most likely because of low power.

The time point label corresponds to: baseline before first vaccination. The vaccinee samples were drawn from two UK trials, COV001 and COV002, one of which was a single-blind randomized controlled phase 2/3 trial testing AZD1222 (ChAdOx1 nCoV-19) in healthy adults. For TCRbeta chain sequencing, PBMC samples from trial participants were taken at day 0 and at day 28 after the second dose. The CDR3 regions of human TCRbeta chains were subjected to immunosequencing. As for how the authors treated the data: TCRs in the repertoires were matched against a reference library of SARS-CoV-2-specific TCRs that had been generated with the MIRA antigen-specificity platform. Breadth was defined as the fraction of unique TCRs that were SARS-CoV-2-associated. Depth was defined as the fraction of total T cells that were SARS-CoV-2-associated. Using the MIRA data, each spike-specific TCR was mapped to the spike region that the TCR reacts to and placed in a CD4 or CD8 class. Log10-transformed breadth and depth values were compared by one-way ANOVA with Sidak's multiple comparisons tests. Imported from immuneACCESS, the table was reduced by TCRdb to in-frame sequences with V and J called. These copies leave out some clones; in studies compared against another copy, an unresolved V gene accounts for under half, and the cause of the remainder is not known. The V and J calls and the clone size are those of that table, but D and trimming were determined from the DNA. The table for this sample lists fewer than 150,000 clones; approximately 93% of them were counted only once. About 3% of the sample rests with the top ten.

On this clone itself: Its antigen has not been determined. There are no base qualities to consult, and no much larger clone falls within one base.

This clonotype was sampled from an adult in good health. The sequenced sample was peripheral blood, obtained on day 0 of AZD1222 vaccination.

The CDR3 reads CASSYSSLAPYNEQFF. The bases are TGTGCCAGCAGTTACTCGTCGTTAGCACCCTACAATGAGCAGTTCTTC. This chain is built from TRBV6-5 and TRBJ2-1; too little of a D gene remains to name it. V drops 0 bases and J drops 2 bases, leaving 11 bases in between. The CDR3 measures 16 amino acids from cysteine to phenylalanine. Of the read, only the CDR3 DNA is kept; its 48 bases are in frame from base 1. Via the germline V gene, CDR1 is MNHEY and CDR2 SVGAGI.